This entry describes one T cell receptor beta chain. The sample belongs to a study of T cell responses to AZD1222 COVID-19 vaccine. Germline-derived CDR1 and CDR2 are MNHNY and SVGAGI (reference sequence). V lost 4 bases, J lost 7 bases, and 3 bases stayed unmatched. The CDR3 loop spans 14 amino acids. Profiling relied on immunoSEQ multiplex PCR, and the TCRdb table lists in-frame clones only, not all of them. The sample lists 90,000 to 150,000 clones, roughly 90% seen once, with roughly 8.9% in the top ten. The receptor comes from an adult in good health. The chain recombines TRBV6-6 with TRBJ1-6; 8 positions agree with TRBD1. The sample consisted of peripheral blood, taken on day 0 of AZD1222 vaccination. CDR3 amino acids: CASSLDRANSPLHF. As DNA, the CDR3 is TGTGCCAGCAGTTTGGACAGGGCGAATTCACCCCTCCACTTT.